Here is one T cell receptor beta chain with its context. Germline V gene sequence: CDR1 SGHRS, CDR2 YFSETQ. This CDR3 has 15 amino acids. Trimming took 1 base from V and 10 from J; bases not matched to a gene: 12. The source of the sample is a study of CD8 T cells in Susac syndrome. With random hexamers, roughly 0.45 to 1 ug RNA was reverse transcribed. TCRdb recomputed calls from the immunoSEQ multiplex PCR reads with MiXCR, one row per CDR3 protein. Among 53,000 or so distinct CDR3 sequences listed, approximately 94% were seen once. V and J are TRBV5-1 and TRBJ2-3; 7 bases map to TRBD2. The receptor comes from a human donor in good health. Sequences were obtained from CD8+ T cells from PBMCs. The CDR3 loop reads CASSLSAGAPEAQYF. The CDR3 nucleotides are TGCGCCAGCAGCTTGAGTGCGGGAGCCCCAGAGGCGCAGTATTTT.